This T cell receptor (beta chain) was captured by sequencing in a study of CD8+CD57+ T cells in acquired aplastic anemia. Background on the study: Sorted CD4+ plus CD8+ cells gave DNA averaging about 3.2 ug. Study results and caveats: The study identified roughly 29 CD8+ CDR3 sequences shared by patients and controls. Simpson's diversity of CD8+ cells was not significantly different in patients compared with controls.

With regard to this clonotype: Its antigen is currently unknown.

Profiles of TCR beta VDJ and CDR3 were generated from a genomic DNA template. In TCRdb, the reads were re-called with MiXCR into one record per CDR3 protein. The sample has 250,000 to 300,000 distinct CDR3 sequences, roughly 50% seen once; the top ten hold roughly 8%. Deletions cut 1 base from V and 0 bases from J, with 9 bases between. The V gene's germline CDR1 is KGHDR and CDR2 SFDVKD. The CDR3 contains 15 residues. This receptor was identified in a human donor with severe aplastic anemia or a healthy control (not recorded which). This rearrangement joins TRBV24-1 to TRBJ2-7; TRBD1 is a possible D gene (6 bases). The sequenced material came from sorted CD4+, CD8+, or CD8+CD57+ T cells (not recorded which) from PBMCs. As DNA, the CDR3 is TGTGCCACCAGTGATTTTGGGGGCAGCTCCTACGAGCAGTACTTC. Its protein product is CATSDFGGSSYEQYF.